The clone carrying this T cell receptor beta chain showed up just once. The entry originates in a study of shared clonotypes between healthy human individuals. Approximately 100 million PBMCs per unsorted sample were used for genomic DNA. This CDR3 region has 10 residues. Trimming removed 2 bases at V and 8 bases at J, with 0 bases between. Germline CDR1 MNHEY, CDR2 SMNVEV (reference sequence). TCRdb's table, derived via immunoSEQ multiplex PCR, lists solely in-frame clones and lacks some. The table records a few hundred thousand clones, less than 80% of them present only once. The chain combines TRBV27 with TRBJ2-2; D unclear. This clonotype was sampled from a woman aged 40 to 50 in good health. Some clones in this sample may be carry-over from other donors' samples. What was sequenced was PBMCs. This chain's CDR3 is CASSLGELFF. The CDR3 DNA reads TGTGCCAGCAGTTTAGGGGAGCTGTTTTTT.